This TCR beta chain originates from a study of blood T cell repertoires in COVID-19. Study in general: Sources were T cells, B-cell-depleted T cells, or PBMCs; the material itself was cDNA or gDNA.

Study processing details: By means of reference gene primer amplification, nucleated cell counts were estimated. Sequencing used immunoSEQ multiplex PCR; TCRdb keeps in-frame clones, though not all of them. Clone size and the V and J calls come from that table; the DNA yielded D and trimming. In the table there are 140,000 or so clones, 82% of which are singletons. The CDR3 spans 13 residues. The germline V gene encodes CDR1 LNHNV and CDR2 YYDKDF (reference sequence). The V segment lost 6 bases and the J segment 4 bases; nucleotides outside the gene matches: 4. This TCR was sampled from an elderly woman with acute or convalescent COVID-19. The sample taken for sequencing was peripheral blood. This chain connects TRBV15 to TRBJ1-2; 8 nucleotides match TRBD1. The CDR3, as DNA: TGTGCCACCAGTCCTACAGGGGGCTATGGCTACACCTTC. Protein product: CATSPTGGYGYTF.